The rows below give T cell receptor beta chains drawn from one sample of a study of cytomegalovirus exposure and HLA in healthy donors. Only in-frame clones appear in the TCRdb table, and some are missing; sequencing was by immunoSEQ multiplex PCR. The sample comprises about 160,000 clones, about 72% of which are singletons, and 3.7% rests with the top ten. The material sequenced was PBMCs. The receptor source for this set is a man aged 25 to 40 in good health and CMV-seropositive. The CDR3 runs from the conserved cysteine through the conserved F or W. The D gene is left open where the match is weak. Rows give clone size only sometimes, using once, few, many, or a class for an expanded clone.

TGTGCCAGCAGCTTAGCACTAGCGGGGGGGCAAACGCAGTATTTT	CASSLALAGGQTQYF	TRBD2	TRBV7-9	TRBJ2-3	NA
TGTGCCAGCAGCGTAGCAGGGGGCGCCGGAGATACGCAGTATTTT	CASSVAGGAGDTQYF	TRBD1	TRBV9	TRBJ2-3	NA
TGTGCCTGGAGTGTAAGTGTGACAGGGCAGCCCCAGCATTTT	CAWSVSVTGQPQHF	TRBD1	TRBV30	TRBJ1-5	once
TGTGCCAGCAGTCATTACAGGGCCCCGAACACTGAAGCTTTCTTT	CASSHYRAPNTEAFF	NA	TRBV27	TRBJ1-1	NA
TGTGCCAGCAGTTTGGGACAGAACTACGAGCAGTACTTC	CASSLGQNYEQYF	TRBD1	TRBV27	TRBJ2-7	NA
TGTGCCAGCAAGAGGGACTTCCACAACTCAGAGCAGTACTTC	CASKRDFHNSEQYF	NA	TRBV6-5	TRBJ2-7	NA
TGCGCCAGCAGCTTGGTGGGGTGGGGCAATGCCCCAGAGACCCAGTACTTC	CASSLVGWGNAPETQYF	NA	TRBV5-1	TRBJ2-5	NA
TGTGCCAGCAGTTCTCAGACAGGGGGTGTCCACGAGCAGTACTTC	CASSSQTGGVHEQYF	TRBD1	TRBV28	TRBJ2-7	NA
TGTGCCAGCAGAGCCAGGGGGGAGACCCAGTACTTC	CASRARGETQYF	TRBD1	TRBV6-1	TRBJ2-5	NA
TGTGCCAGCTCAAGAGCGGGGGGGAGCACAGATACGCAGTATTTT	CASSRAGGSTDTQYF	TRBD2	TRBV18	TRBJ2-3	NA
TGTGCCAGCAGCCTTAACAGGTATAGCAATCAGCCCCAGCATTTT	CASSLNRYSNQPQHF	NA	TRBV6-5	TRBJ1-5	NA
TGTGCCAGCAGCCCTGGACAGACGCCGAGCACAGATACGCAGTATTTT	CASSPGQTPSTDTQYF	NA	TRBV5-8	TRBJ2-3	once
TGTGCCACCCTCGGGCGGGGGAATGAGCAGTTCTTC	CATLGRGNEQFF	TRBD2	TRBV10-3	TRBJ2-1	NA
TGCGCCAGTAAATCCGGGACAGGGAGAACCGGGGAGCTGTTTTTT	CASKSGTGRTGELFF	TRBD1	TRBV5-1	TRBJ2-2	NA
TGTGCCAGCAGTGACTCAGGGGGTCGCACAGATACGCAGTATTTT	CASSDSGGRTDTQYF	NA	TRBV6-4	TRBJ2-3	once
TGTGCCAGCGGGGGACAGGGGGCCGGGGAGCTGTTTTTT	CASGGQGAGELFF	TRBD1	TRBV2	TRBJ2-2	NA
TGCGCCAGCCGCGGGACAGGGGGCATGGAGACCCAGTACTTC	CASRGTGGMETQYF	TRBD1	TRBV4-1	TRBJ2-5	NA
TGCAGTGCTGGGTCGGGGGAGACCCAGTACTTC	CSAGSGETQYF	NA	TRBV20-1	TRBJ2-5	NA
TGTGCCAGCAGTGGCCTATACCGGGACAGGGACTCCTACGAGCAGTACTTC	CASSGLYRDRDSYEQYF	TRBD1	TRBV25-1	TRBJ2-7	NA
TGCGCCAGCAGCTTGGCCGGGACTAGCGGGGGGCAGCAGTTCTTC	CASSLAGTSGGQQFF	TRBD2	TRBV5-1	TRBJ2-1	NA
TGTGCCAGTAGTACGGACACCAATACTGAGCAGTTCTTC	CASSTDTNTEQFF	NA	TRBV19	TRBJ2-1	once
TGCGCCAGCAGCCAGACTTCAACTGAGCAGTTCTTC	CASSQTSTEQFF	NA	TRBV4-1	TRBJ2-1	NA
TGTGCCACCAGCAGAGATCAGATCAGGGGTGGAAACACCATATATTTT	CATSRDQIRGGNTIYF	NA	TRBV15	TRBJ1-3	NA
TGTGCCAGTAGTAACAGGGAAGGGCAAGAGACCCAGTACTTC	CASSNREGQETQYF	NA	TRBV19	TRBJ2-5	NA
TGCGCCAGCAGCTACGGGGGGGCCGACACCGGGGAGCTGTTTTTT	CASSYGGADTGELFF	TRBD2	TRBV5-1	TRBJ2-2	once
TGTGCCAGCCAAGGACGGGAGAGCACTGAAGCTTTCTTT	CASQGRESTEAFF	NA	TRBV19	TRBJ1-1	NA
TGTGCTAGTGGTTTGGTACGGCTCGGGGCAGATACGCAGTATTTT	CASGLVRLGADTQYF	NA	TRBV12-5	TRBJ2-3	few
TGTGCCAGCAGCGGAGGGGCGGGGGCCTACAATGAGCAGTTCTTC	CASSGGAGAYNEQFF	TRBD2	TRBV9	TRBJ2-1	NA
TGTGCCAGCAAGACGGCCACCCAGGGTTGGCCCCAGCATTTT	CASKTATQGWPQHF	NA	TRBV2	TRBJ1-5	few
TGTGCCAGTAAAGGCGGGGGGGCGCGGACGCAGTATTTT	CASKGGGARTQYF	TRBD2	TRBV19	TRBJ2-3	few
TGTGCCAGCAGTGAACCGGACAGGTCCTACGAGCAGTACTTC	CASSEPDRSYEQYF	TRBD1	TRBV2	TRBJ2-7	NA
TGTGCCAGCAGCTTACAGGTTAATTCACCCCTCCACTTT	CASSLQVNSPLHF	NA	TRBV7-2	TRBJ1-6	NA
TGTGCCTTAGAACAGGGGGCCAACACCGGGGAGCTGTTTTTT	CALEQGANTGELFF	TRBD1	TRBV30	TRBJ2-2	NA
TGTGCCAGCAGTTACCAGGGCCCTTCCTGGAATTCACCCCTCCACTTT	CASSYQGPSWNSPLHF	NA	TRBV6-5	TRBJ1-6	NA
TGTGCCAGCAGACCGGGATTTGATGAGCAGTTCTTC	CASRPGFDEQFF	NA	TRBV6-6	TRBJ2-1	NA
TGTGCCAGCAGCTTGGTGCCTAGTAGGTACAATGAGCAGTTCTTC	CASSLVPSRYNEQFF	NA	TRBV5-6	TRBJ2-1	NA
TGCGCCAGCAGTTCAGGGGGACAGTACAATGAAAAACTGTTTTTT	CASSSGGQYNEKLFF	TRBD1	TRBV5-1	TRBJ1-4	few
TGTGCCAGCAGTTCGCCAGGGGATGTGGGGAACACTGAAGCTTTCTTT	CASSSPGDVGNTEAFF	NA	TRBV6-5	TRBJ1-1	NA
TGCGCCAGCAGCCGCTCGACAGGGGCGACAAGCTATGGCTACACCTTC	CASSRSTGATSYGYTF	TRBD1	TRBV4-1	TRBJ1-2	NA
TGTGCCAGCAGTGACTCAGCGCGTTACCCCTACAATGAGCAGTTCTTC	CASSDSARYPYNEQFF	NA	TRBV6-4	TRBJ2-1	NA
TGTGCCAGCAGCCCAGCGGACAGGGGTTTTGAAAAACTGTTTTTT	CASSPADRGFEKLFF	TRBD1	TRBV7-9	TRBJ1-4	NA
TGTGCCAGCAGCCAAATGACGGGGAAGAATGAAAAACTGTTTTTT	CASSQMTGKNEKLFF	NA	TRBV7-6	TRBJ1-4	NA